One and the same sample provided the 9 T cell receptor beta chains below, sequenced in a study of blood T cell repertoires in COVID-19 (dated by TCRdb to the early 2020s). Library construction relied on the immunoSEQ multiplex PCR assay. Drawn from immuneACCESS, this table holds only the in-frame rearrangements with V and J called that TCRdb kept. Clones are partly lost; checked studies trace under half to an unresolved V gene and leave the rest unexplained. The sample yields 270,000 or so clones; roughly 91% were counted once. 2.3% of the sample is held by the ten biggest clonotypes. Sequencing was performed on PBMCs or T cells enriched from blood (not recorded which). The receptor set was obtained from a woman aged 35 to 49 with acute COVID-19.

This chain joins TRBV2 and TRBJ2-7; 8 bases align to TRBD2. This CDR3 has 16 amino acids. V was pared by 8 bases and J by 0 bases, with 12 bases of the junction left unmatched. CDR1 SNHLY and CDR2 FYNNEI come from the germline V gene. CDR3 nucleotides: TGTGCCAGCGCCGGGGGGGCTAGCGGTAGCTCCTACGAGCAGTACTTC. Its protein is CASAGGASGSSYEQYF. The variable domain in full, with the rest retrieved from reference TRBV2 and TRBJ2-7, is EPEVTQTPSHQVTQMGQEVILRCVPISNHLYFYWYRQILGQKVEFLVSFYNNEISEKSEIFDDQFSVERPDGSNFTLKIRSTKLEDSAMYFCASAGGASGSSYEQYFGPGTRLTVT.

The chain links TRBV6-1 to TRBJ2-7, with 7 positions matching TRBD1. CDR1 and CDR2 (germline): MNHNS, SASEGT. V shed 6 bases, J shed 0 bases, and the junction held 8 bases outside the gene matches. CDR3 length equals 15 residues. CDR3 sequence reads: CASRRDSVSSYEQYF. The CDR3 region has the DNA TGTGCCAGCAGACGGGACAGCGTGAGCTCCTACGAGCAGTACTTC.

In this sample, this clone turned up a few times. The V and J genes are TRBV5-4 and TRBJ1-1; 9 bases align to TRBD1. This CDR3 has 12 amino acids. Per germline, CDR1 SGHNT and CDR2 YYREEE (reference sequence). The V gene end was trimmed by 7 bases and the J gene end by 4 bases; junction bases not matched to a gene: 2. CDR3 in DNA: TGTGCCAGCTTGGGACAGGGCACTGAAGCTTTCTTT. Its protein product is CASLGQGTEAFF.

The chain couples TRBV5-1 to TRBJ2-7; D is perhaps TRBD2 (6 bases). With 0 bases removed from V and 9 bases from J, the gap between germline ends came to 22 bases. The CDR3 consists of 16 residues. Germline V gene sequence: CDR1 SGHRS, CDR2 YFSETQ. CDR3 sequence (DNA): TGCGCCAGCAGCTTGGGGGAGGCGGGCCCGCTGGGTGGGCAGTACTTC. Residues: CASSLGEAGPLGGQYF.

The J gene is TRBJ2-3, the V gene TRBV5-1; 15 nucleotides align to TRBD2. Germline values: CDR1 SGHRS, CDR2 YFSETQ. Trimming cost V 4 bases and J 6 bases; bases outside gene matches: 6. The CDR3 consists of 16 residues. The CDR3: CASSAGLAGGLDTQYF. The CDR3, as DNA: TGCGCCAGCAGCGCGGGACTAGCGGGGGGTTTGGATACGCAGTATTTT.

The V gene is TRBV6-1, the J gene TRBJ2-5; 10 bases are shared with TRBD2. The CDR3 length is 16 residues. The germline V gene has CDR1 MNHNS and CDR2 SASEGT. The junction had 10 bases not matched to a gene; V was cut back by 4 bases and J by 5 bases. The CDR3 loop reads CASSALSSGGRETQYF. CDR3 in DNA: TGTGCCAGCAGTGCCTTGTCTAGCGGGGGCCGGGAGACCCAGTACTTC.

This clone was recorded only once. J is TRBJ2-1 and V is TRBV7-6; 9 bases are a match to TRBD2. The CDR3 covers 15 residues. Germline CDR1 reads SGHVS; CDR2 reads FNYEAQ. V lost 2 bases, J lost 14 bases, and 13 bases stayed unmatched. The CDR3 bases are TGTGCCAGCAGCTTAAGTGATAGCGGGGGACTTCCGAAGTTCTTC. Residues: CASSLSDSGGLPKFF. Together with reference TRBV7-6 and TRBJ2-1, the CDR3 gives the full variable domain: GAGVSQSPRYKVTKRGQDVALRCDPISGHVSLYWYRQALGQGPEFLTYFNYEAQQDKSGLPNDRFSAERPEGSISTLTIQRTEQRDSAMYRCASSLSDSGGLPKFFGPGTRLTVL.

The chain uses TRBV19 and TRBJ1-1, with TRBD1 matching 7 bases. Germline V lookup: CDR1 LNHDA, CDR2 SQIVND (reference sequence). V trimming: 6 bases; J trimming: 5 bases; junction bases outside the gene matches: 15. The length of the CDR3 is 16 residues. The CDR3 loop reads CASSPKAGGQRTEAFF. For the CDR3, the DNA is TGTGCCAGTAGCCCAAAAGCAGGGGGGCAAAGGACTGAAGCTTTCTTT.

CDR3 amino acids: CASSVGVAGAEETQYF. DNA for the CDR3: TGTGCCAGCAGCGTAGGGGTAGCGGGTGCGGAAGAGACCCAGTACTTC. V is TRBV9 and J is TRBJ2-5; TRBD2 matches 7 bases. CDR3 length: 16 residues. V was pared by 0 bases and J by 3 bases, with 8 bases of the junction left unmatched. The germline V gene has CDR1 SGDLS and CDR2 YYNGEE.